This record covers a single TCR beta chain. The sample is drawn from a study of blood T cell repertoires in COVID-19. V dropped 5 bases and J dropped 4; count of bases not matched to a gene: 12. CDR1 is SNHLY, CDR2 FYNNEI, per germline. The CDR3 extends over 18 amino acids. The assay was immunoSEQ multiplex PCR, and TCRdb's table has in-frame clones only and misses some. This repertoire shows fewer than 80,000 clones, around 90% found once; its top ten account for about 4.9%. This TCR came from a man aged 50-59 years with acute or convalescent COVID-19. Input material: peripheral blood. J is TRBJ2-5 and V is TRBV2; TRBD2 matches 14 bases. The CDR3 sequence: CASSTQTGLAGGGETQYF. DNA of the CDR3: TGTGCCAGCAGTACCCAAACTGGACTAGCGGGAGGTGGAGAGACCCAGTACTTC. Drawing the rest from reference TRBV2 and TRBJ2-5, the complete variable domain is EPEVTQTPSHQVTQMGQEVILRCVPISNHLYFYWYRQILGQKVEFLVSFYNNEISEKSEIFDDQFSVERPDGSNFTLKIRSTKLEDSAMYFCASSTQTGLAGGGETQYFGPGTRLLVL.